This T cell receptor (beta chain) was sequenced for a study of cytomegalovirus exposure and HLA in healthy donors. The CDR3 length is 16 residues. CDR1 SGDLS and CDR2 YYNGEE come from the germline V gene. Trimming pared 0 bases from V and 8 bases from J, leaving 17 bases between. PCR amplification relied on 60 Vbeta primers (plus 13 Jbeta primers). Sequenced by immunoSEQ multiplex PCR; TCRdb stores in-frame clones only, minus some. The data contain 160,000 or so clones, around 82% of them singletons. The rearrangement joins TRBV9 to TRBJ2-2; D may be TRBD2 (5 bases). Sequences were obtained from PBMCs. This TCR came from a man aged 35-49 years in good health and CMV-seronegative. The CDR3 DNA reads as TGTGCCAGCAGCGTAGGGGCTAGCTACCTCGCGGGGGAGCTGTTTTTT. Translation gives CASSVGASYLAGELFF.